This TCR beta chain was recorded in a study of tumor-infiltrating lymphocytes in primary liver carcinoma. About the research overall: By surgical resection, the patients were treated for their primary liver carcinoma. Whole-study results and caveats: Whereas tumor region pairs overlapped more, tumor-adjacent and tumor-blood pairs overlapped less. Tumor top-250-clone fractions significantly exceeded those of blood (p = 0.039).

The authors took blood RNA from unsorted whole blood and also extracted germline DNA. Investigators obtained approximately 4.3 milliliters of peripheral blood ahead of surgery. Total RNA (around 500 ng) served as template for TCR beta cDNA synthesis primed by a constant-region primer. Slightly modified ARM-PCR served as the procedure for the TCR beta libraries. These libraries came from three rounds of nested multiplex PCR. Running 10 cycles apiece, the first two PCR rounds relied on TRBV1-TRBV30 forward primers together with a C-beta reverse primer. TCRdb reprocessed the multiplex PCR reads with MiXCR, giving one entry per CDR3 protein. This sample yields 150,000 to 200,000 distinct CDR3 sequences, of which about 60% are seen a single time; 70% to 80% belongs to the top ten. Losses at the gene ends were 8 bases for V and 5 bases for J; bases not matched to a gene: 14. Germline CDR1 reads SGHAT; CDR2 reads FQNNGV. The CDR3 contains 15 residues.

A note on this clonotype: Its antigen is still unknown. This may stem from a read error, because a much larger clone lies one nucleotide away.

Sequenced: peripheral blood. V usage is TRBV11-2 and J usage is TRBJ1-1, with 7 bases fitting TRBD1. This TCR derives from a man between 40 and 49 years old with primary liver carcinoma and hepatitis B virus infection. CDR3 sequence reads: CASRAPRGYMTEAFF. For the CDR3, the DNA is TGTGCCAGCCGTGCCCCCAGGGGGTATATGACTGAAGCTTTCTTT.